A single sample is the source of the 26 T cell receptor beta chains below, sequenced in a study of siplizumab effects on memory and regulatory T cells. Some clones are missing from TCRdb's copy, which holds only in-frame ones; the method was immunoSEQ multiplex PCR. The sample includes around 100,000 clones, 75% to 95% seen only once; the top ten take roughly 0.15%. Sequencing was performed on CD4+ T cells sorted from blood. Source of these receptors: a human donor in good health.

The chain is built from TRBV6-1 and TRBJ2-3; D perhaps matches TRBD1 (5 bases). V lost 5 bases and J lost 3, with 9 bases in between. Germline CDR1 MNHNS, CDR2 SASEGT. The CDR3 is made up of 13 amino acids. CDR3: CASSLQGTDTQYF. The CDR3 DNA reads as TGTGCCAGCAGTTTGCAGGGAACAGATACGCAGTATTTT.

The chain joins TRBV5-4 to TRBJ1-1; 7 positions match TRBD1. V was pared by 3 bases and J by 2 bases, with 13 bases of the junction left unmatched. This CDR3 is built from 17 residues. Germline V CDR1 and CDR2: SGHNT, YYREEE (reference sequence). Here the CDR3 DNA reads TGTGCCAGCAGCTCCGGTTCCGACAGGGTGGTAAACACTGAAGCTTTCTTT. Amino acids: CASSSGSDRVVNTEAFF.

The rearrangement joins TRBV6-5 to TRBJ1-2; the D gene is possibly TRBD1 (5 bases). Deletions cut 5 bases from V and 4 bases from J, with 8 bases between. The germline V gene has CDR1 MNHEY and CDR2 SVGAGI. This CDR3 spans 12 amino acids. The CDR3 here is CASSGTLYGYTF. In DNA, the CDR3 is TGTGCCAGCAGTGGGACGCTCTATGGCTACACCTTC.

The rearrangement joins TRBV2 to TRBJ2-2, with 10 bases that match TRBD2. The germline gives CDR1 SNHLY, CDR2 FYNNEI. The CDR3 is made up of 15 amino acids. The ends lost 10 bases at V and 0 bases at J; junction bases unmatched: 5. CDR3 bases: TGTGCCACGAACCTAGCGGGGGCGAACACCGGGGAGCTGTTTTTT. Protein: CATNLAGANTGELFF. Combining the CDR3 with reference TRBV2 and TRBJ2-2 gives the whole variable domain EPEVTQTPSHQVTQMGQEVILRCVPISNHLYFYWYRQILGQKVEFLVSFYNNEISEKSEIFDDQFSVERPDGSNFTLKIRSTKLEDSAMYFCATNLAGANTGELFFGEGSRLTVL.

The chain is built from TRBV5-1 and TRBJ2-4; a weak D match, TRBD2 (7 bases). The CDR3 spans 15 residues. Germline loops: CDR1 SGHRS, CDR2 YFSETQ. V lost 4 bases and J lost 4, with 15 bases in between. The CDR3 coding sequence is TGCGCCAGCAGCCCCACAGGGCGGGAGAAAAACATTCAGTACTTC. Encoded protein: CASSPTGREKNIQYF.

The chain employs TRBV11-2 and TRBJ2-1, with 11 bases identical to TRBD2. This CDR3 spans 14 amino acids. The ends lost 6 bases at V and 11 bases at J; junction bases unmatched: 9. CDR1 SGHAT and CDR2 FQNNGV come from the germline V gene. The CDR3 here is CASRQTLAGGKQFF. The CDR3 coding sequence is TGTGCCAGCAGACAGACCCTAGCGGGGGGAAAGCAGTTCTTC.

The J gene is TRBJ2-7, the V gene TRBV6-5; D call uncertain. Germline loops: CDR1 MNHEY, CDR2 SVGAGI. This CDR3 has 15 amino acids. The V end was cut by 2 bases, the J end by 6 bases, with 17 bases between. CDR3 coding DNA: TGTGCCAGCAGTTACGTAGGACCTCGAACTACCGAGCAGTACTTC. Translating it yields CASSYVGPRTTEQYF.

The chain links TRBV7-2 to TRBJ2-2; TRBD1 aligns across 10 bases. Per the germline V gene, CDR1 is SGHTA and CDR2 is FQGNSA. V dropped 5 bases and J dropped 7; count of bases not matched to a gene: 7. The CDR3 is 15 residues long. The CDR3 sequence is CASSARTGGGGELFF. The CDR3, as DNA: TGTGCCAGCAGCGCCCGGACAGGGGGTGGCGGGGAGCTGTTTTTT.

V is TRBV7-2 and J is TRBJ2-5; D not resolved. Germline loops: CDR1 SGHTA, CDR2 FQGNSA. This CDR3 is 12 amino acids long. V lost 5 bases and J lost 7, with 11 bases in between. The chain's CDR3 is CASSQARATQYF. In nucleotides, the CDR3 is TGTGCCAGCAGCCAGGCCCGGGCGACCCAGTACTTC.

The V and J genes are TRBV2 and TRBJ1-2; D ambiguous. CDR1 is SNHLY and CDR2 is FYNNEI in the germline V gene. The germline V and J ends were trimmed by 1 base and 8 bases, with 14 bases remaining between them. This CDR3 comprises 14 residues. The CDR3 DNA reads as TGTGCCAGCAGTGAAGGGGGTCCGTTTTCCGGCTACACCTTC. This gives the protein CASSEGGPFSGYTF.

As concerns this clone: Other nucleotide sequences from this sample produce the same CDR3. J is TRBJ2-3 and V is TRBV4-3, with 9 bases lining up with TRBD2. Germline V gene lookup returns CDR1 LGHNA and CDR2 YSLEER. There are 16 residues in the CDR3. V shed 1 base and J 2 bases; nucleotides not matched to a gene: 4. CDR3 amino acids: CASSQGAGGPTDTQYF. The CDR3 coding sequence is TGCGCCAGCAGCCAAGGGGCGGGGGGGCCCACAGATACGCAGTATTTT.

The rearrangement uses TRBV7-2 and TRBJ1-6, with D possibly TRBD1 on 5 matching bases. Trimming shortened V by 5 bases and J by 13 bases, and 24 bases separated the two germline ends. Germline V gene lookup returns CDR1 SGHTA and CDR2 FQGNSA. This CDR3 has 16 amino acids. CDR3 nucleotide sequence: TGTGCCAGCAGCCCTCCCCGCATGGCGGGGGTGAGGCCCCTCCACTTT. Protein product: CASSPPRMAGVRPLHF.

The chain uses TRBV7-3 and TRBJ2-3; D not resolved. In germline, CDR1 is SGHTA, CDR2 FQGTGA. The CDR3 loop spans 13 amino acids. Trimming took 2 bases from V and 3 from J, leaving 6 bases between them. CDR3 sequence (DNA): TGTGCCAGCAGCTTAGTGCGGACAGATACGCAGTATTTT. Translated, it gives CASSLVRTDTQYF.

The chain combines TRBV2 with TRBJ1-5; D is possibly TRBD1 (5 bases). CDR1 and CDR2 (germline): SNHLY, FYNNEI. Trimming took 7 bases from V and 2 from J, leaving 15 bases between them. This CDR3 is 15 amino acids long. This chain's CDR3 is CASTERTGGNQPQHF. In nucleotides, the CDR3 is TGTGCCAGCACCGAGAGGACGGGGGGCAATCAGCCCCAGCATTTT.

The chain carries TRBV7-2 and TRBJ1-4; unclear D gene. There are 15 residues in the CDR3. V was pared by 5 bases and J by 7 bases, with 17 bases between. The germline CDR1 and CDR2 sequences are SGHTA and FQGNSA. The CDR3 DNA is TGTGCCAGCAGCCCGACGGTCACCGATACTGAAAAACTGTTTTTT. Its protein product is CASSPTVTDTEKLFF.

This chain joins TRBV28 and TRBJ1-5; TRBD1 is a possible D gene (5 bases). The CDR3 runs to 16 residues. CDR1 and CDR2 from the germline V gene are MDHEN and SYDVKM. V shed 10 bases and J shed 3 bases, with 22 bases lying between them. The CDR3 region has the DNA TGTGCCAACCCCGGAGCCCGGGACTCCTTCAATCAGCCCCAGCATTTT. Amino acid sequence: CANPGARDSFNQPQHF.

The chain joins TRBV9 to TRBJ2-3; 7 bases are shared with TRBD2. Trimming removed 3 bases from V and 1 base from J; junction bases left unmatched: 8. Germline CDR1 is SGDLS and CDR2 is YYNGEE. The CDR3 totals 16 residues. The CDR3 spells CASSERLAGGTDTQYF. The CDR3 bases are TGTGCCAGCAGCGAACGTTTAGCGGGTGGCACAGATACGCAGTATTTT.

V and J are TRBV2 and TRBJ2-7; D not certain. The length of the CDR3 is 11 residues. V lost 11 bases and J 5 bases, leaving 13 bases between the germline ends. Germline CDR1 reads SNHLY; CDR2 reads FYNNEI. Here the CDR3 reads CAGSHGNEQYF. The CDR3 DNA is TGTGCCGGATCACACGGAAACGAGCAGTACTTC.

This CDR3 reads CASSWTGTGFEQYF. CDR3 coding DNA: TGCGCCAGCAGCTGGACCGGGACAGGGTTCGAGCAGTACTTC. The rearrangement joins TRBV5-1 to TRBJ2-7; TRBD1 matches 9 bases. With 3 bases clipped from V and 6 bases from J, the junction kept 7 bases outside the gene matches. Germline assignment: CDR1 SGHRS and CDR2 YFSETQ. The CDR3 loop spans 14 amino acids.

The rearrangement joins TRBV10-1 to TRBJ2-4, with 7 positions matching TRBD1. V shed 4 bases and J 7 bases; nucleotides not matched to a gene: 1. The CDR3 is made up of 12 amino acids. Germline-derived CDR1 and CDR2 are WNHNN and SYGVQD (reference sequence). The CDR3 here is CASSGDSNIQYF. In DNA, the CDR3 is TGCGCCAGCAGTGGGGACAGCAACATTCAGTACTTC.

The chain uses TRBV4-2 and TRBJ1-4, with D tentatively TRBD1 (6 bases). Germline values: CDR1 LGHNA, CDR2 YNFKEQ. The CDR3 is 14 amino acids. The V gene lost 0 bases and the J gene lost 8 bases, with 10 bases spanning the gap. The CDR3 bases are TGTGCCAGCAGCCAAGATCAGGGGAAAGAAAAACTGTTTTTT. As protein: CASSQDQGKEKLFF.

The chain carries TRBV6-5 and TRBJ1-3; D remains unclear. The CDR3 covers 15 residues. The V end lost 5 bases, the J end lost 0 bases, and 11 bases lay between the germline ends. The germline V gene has CDR1 MNHEY and CDR2 SVGAGI. The CDR3 spells CASSKDYSSGNTIYF. The CDR3 bases are TGTGCCAGCAGTAAGGACTACTCCTCTGGAAACACCATATATTTT.

In regard to this clone: An end of the junction does not agree with germline; a read error may underlie this. This chain uses TRBV7-3 with TRBJ2-4; 9 bases line up with TRBD1. This CDR3 is 13 amino acids long. Germline V gene sequence: CDR1 SGHTA, CDR2 FQGTGA. CDR3 residues: CASSLEAGQGLIF. In DNA form, the CDR3 reads TGTGCCAGCAGCCTGGAGGCGGGACAGGGCCTGATCTTC. The full variable domain, its missing parts supplied by reference TRBV7-3 and TRBJ2-4, is GAGVSQTPSNKVTEKGKYVELRCDPISGHTALYWYRQSLGQGPEFLIYFQGTGAADDSGLPNDRFFAVRPEGSVSTLKIQRTERGDSAVYLCASSLEAGQGLIFGAGTRLSVL.

The rearrangement joins TRBV21-1 to TRBJ1-2; the DNA was not used to check the table's D call, TRBD1. TRBV21-1 is classified as a pseudogene. The CDR3 has 14 amino acids. The CDR3 DNA sequence: TGTGCCAGCAGCAAAGCCTGGCCTAACTATGGCTACACCTTC. It yields the protein CASSKAWPNYGYTF.

This CDR3 reads CASSLVLWDEQFF. CDR3 nucleotides: TGCGCCAGCAGCTTGGTGCTTTGGGATGAGCAGTTCTTC. This sequence joins TRBV5-1 and TRBJ2-1, with no clear D. V was shortened by 0 bases and J by 8 bases, with 9 bases between the two germline ends. CDR1 and CDR2 from the germline V gene are SGHRS and YFSETQ. The CDR3 runs to 13 residues. Filled out from reference TRBV5-1 and TRBJ2-1, the complete variable domain reads KAGVTQTPRYLIKTRGQQVTLSCSPISGHRSVSWYQQTPGQGLQFLFEYFSETQRNKGNFPGRFSGRQFSNSRSEMNVSTLELGDSALYLCASSLVLWDEQFFGPGTRLTVL.

The chain combines TRBV30 with TRBJ2-7; D is uncertain. The CDR3 loop spans 12 amino acids. V was shortened by 0 bases and J by 4 bases, with 7 bases between the two germline ends. The germline V gene has CDR1 GTSNPN and CDR2 SVGIG (reference sequence). This CDR3 is CAWSVSRYEQYF. The CDR3 DNA follows: TGTGCCTGGAGTGTCAGCAGGTACGAGCAGTACTTC.